This passage covers 14 T cell receptor beta chains from one sample sequenced in a study of vaccination effects on CD4 cells after COVID-19. The method was immunoSEQ multiplex PCR; TCRdb's version includes in-frame clones alone and lacks a portion of them. The sample has some 69,000 clones, around 70% seen once; the top ten hold roughly 1.6%. The antigens of these receptors remain unknown. Expansion of antigen-specific CD4+ T cells with viral peptide pools was carried out by the ViraFEST assay before sequencing. At the end of nine to ten days of culture, CD4+ T cells were isolated. Participants completed two doses of the BNT162b2 or mRNA-1273 vaccine. This specimen consisted of CD4+ T cells from PBMCs cultured with HCoV-229E spike peptides, obtained after COVID-19 vaccination. The origin of the receptors is a human donor who received a COVID-19 vaccine.

The V gene is TRBV24-1, the J gene TRBJ2-7; possible D gene TRBD2, 5 bases. V lost 0 bases, J lost 0 bases, and 11 bases lay in between. Germline V gene data show CDR1 as KGHDR and CDR2 as SFDVKD. This CDR3 is 16 amino acids long. In nucleotides, the CDR3 is TGTGCCACCAGTGATTTGCCGATTGGGAGCTCCTACGAGCAGTACGTC. Protein sequence: CATSDLPIGSSYEQYV.

The count of this clone is one. The CDR3 region is CASSIEGTGNQPQHF. CDR3 bases: TGTGCCAGTAGTATAGAGGGGACAGGGAATCAGCCCCAGCATTTT. The chain couples TRBV19 to TRBJ1-5; 9 positions agree with TRBD1. The V segment lost 0 bases and the J segment 4 bases; nucleotides outside the gene matches: 1. The CDR3 extends over 15 amino acids. Germline V CDR1 and CDR2: LNHDA, SQIVND (reference sequence).

The chain couples TRBV5-6 to TRBJ2-7; no clear D gene. Trimming shortened V by 4 bases and J by 6 bases, and 11 bases separated the two germline ends. The CDR3 consists of 12 residues. CDR1 is SGHDT and CDR2 is YYEEEE in the germline V gene. Written as DNA, the CDR3 is TGTGCCAGCAGCAGGAACACGGGCGAGCAGTACGTC. Translating it yields CASSRNTGEQYV.

The chain couples TRBV3-1 (or the pseudogene TRBV3-2) to TRBJ1-2; D is undetermined. Germline values: CDR1 LGHDT, CDR2 YNNKEL (reference sequence). The CDR3 sequence is 14 residues long. V was cut by 4 bases and J by 1 base, with 10 bases left in between. CDR3 in DNA: TGTGCCAGCAGCCCCTCCCCCTTTAACTATGGCTACACCTTC. Translated: CASSPSPFNYGYTF.

This chain links TRBV5-1 with TRBJ2-5; D uncertain. The V end lost 1 base, the J end lost 5 bases, and 12 bases lay between the germline ends. Germline V CDR1 and CDR2: SGHRS, YFSETQ. This CDR3 is 14 amino acids long. The CDR3: CASSLTVTGETQYF. CDR3 coding DNA: TGCGCCAGCAGCTTGACGGTAACTGGGGAGACCCAGTACTTC.

The rearrangement uses TRBV19 and TRBJ2-7; weak D call: TRBD1 (5 bases). The germline CDR1 and CDR2 sequences are LNHDA and SQIVND (reference sequence). The ends were cut back, 2 bases at V and 2 bases at J, with 7 bases in the middle. The CDR3 consists of 13 residues. As DNA, the CDR3 is TGTGCCAGTAGTATACAGGGTCCCTACGAGCAGTACGTC. It codes for CASSIQGPYEQYV.

The chain couples TRBV18 to TRBJ1-1, with D uncertain. The CDR3 loop spans 15 amino acids. V was pared by 4 bases and J by 1 base, with 13 bases between. Germline V gene sequence: CDR1 KGHSH, CDR2 LQKENI. This chain's CDR3 is CASSLISGKNTEAFF. The CDR3 nucleotides read TGTGCCAGCTCACTAATTTCCGGGAAGAACACTGAAGCTTTCTTT.

Details on this clone: One junction end disagrees with the germline gene, perhaps due to a read error. This chain uses TRBV4-3 with TRBJ1-3, with TRBD1 matching over 7 bases. There are 17 residues in the CDR3. Germline lookup yields CDR1 LGHNA and CDR2 YSLEER. CDR3 loop: CASSQASQGTFGNTIYF. The CDR3 DNA reads TGCGCCAGCAGTCAAGCCTCACAGGGGACTTTCGGAAACACCATATATTTT.

This clone was seen once. The rearrangement uses TRBV9 and TRBJ2-3, with TRBD2 matching over 11 bases. Germline trimming cut 4 bases from V and 7 bases from J; bases unmatched to any gene: 11. CDR1 is SGDLS and CDR2 is YYNGEE in the germline V gene. This CDR3 is built from 16 residues. The CDR3 nucleotides are TGTGCCAGCAGCACTTATAGCGGGGGGGCTTCTCATACGCAGTATTTT. This gives the protein CASSTYSGGASHTQYF.

The chain carries TRBV9 and TRBJ1-1; no reliable D call. The CDR3 sequence is 15 residues long. CDR1 SGDLS and CDR2 YYNGEE come from the germline V gene. V was pared by 0 bases and J by 1 base, with 10 bases between. CDR3 amino acids: CASSVGGIGNTEAFF. The CDR3 DNA reads as TGTGCCAGCAGCGTAGGCGGCATCGGGAACACTGAAGCTTTCTTT.

This chain joins TRBV2 and TRBJ1-5; D is undetermined. Trimming removed 5 bases at V and 6 bases at J, with 11 bases between. The CDR3 has 13 residues. The germline V gene encodes CDR1 SNHLY and CDR2 FYNNEI. CDR3 amino acids: CASSKELGQPQHF. The CDR3 region has the DNA TGTGCCAGCAGTAAGGAACTGGGTCAGCCCCAGCATTTT.

The gene calls are TRBV18 and TRBJ2-7; D is perhaps TRBD1 or TRBD2 (5 bases each). The CDR3 extends over 18 amino acids. Trimming took off 2 bases at V and 6 bases at J, with 26 bases between the two ends. Germline V gene sequence: CDR1 KGHSH, CDR2 LQKENI. CDR3 sequence: CASSPTLTGTQKGGEQYV. The CDR3 DNA sequence: TGTGCCAGCTCACCAACGTTAACCGGGACGCAGAAGGGTGGCGAGCAGTACGTC.

V and J are TRBV27 and TRBJ2-2, with D possibly being TRBD1 (5 bases). The CDR3 spans 16 residues. V was cut by 6 bases and J by 1 base, with 15 bases left in between. The germline V gene has CDR1 MNHEY and CDR2 SMNVEV (reference sequence). CDR3 loop: CASSHRRQGNTGELFF. The CDR3 region has the DNA TGTGCCAGCAGCCATCGGCGGCAGGGGAACACCGGGGAGCTGTTTTTT.

The chain links TRBV19 to TRBJ2-5; D is uncertain. CDR1 and CDR2 from the germline V gene are LNHDA and SQIVND (reference sequence). The CDR3 has 13 residues. V gave up 3 bases and J gave up 5 bases, with 10 bases separating them. DNA of the CDR3: TGTGCCAGTAGTATCCTGGGTTGGGAGACCCAGTACTTC. Translation: CASSILGWETQYF.